These 32 T cell receptor beta chains originate from one sample sequenced in a study of T cell clusters in autoimmune cytopenias. Each sample's input was 250 to 300 ng genomic DNA, roughly 40,000 genome equivalents. TRB was amplified by touch-down multiplex PCR, primer pools A and B combined. TCRdb reprocessed the multiplex PCR reads and reports one entry per CDR3 protein, with no DNA. This listing includes 3,000 to 4,000 distinct CDR3 sequences. These same records also appear under a second study, on T cell repertoires in aging, cancer and after chemotherapy.

The sample consisted of peripheral blood. All receptors derive from a human donor in good health.

The genes are TRBV28 and TRBJ2-7; with no DNA, the TCRdb D assignment of TRBD2 cannot be verified. This CDR3 comprises 16 residues. Germline V lookup: CDR1 MDHEN, CDR2 SYDVKM. The CDR3 here is CASSLRTGREGYEQYF.

This clonotype is called medium-sized based on its frequency. The chain has TRBV11-3 and TRBJ2-1. Germline CDR1 is SGHNT and CDR2 is YENEEA. The CDR3 runs 16 residues. The CDR3 sequence is CASSLDLPSSYNEQFF.

Considering frequency, this clonotype is medium-sized. The rearrangement links TRBV6-5 to TRBJ2-1; lacking DNA, the TRBD2 call made by TCRdb goes unchecked. This CDR3 is 15 amino acids long. Germline CDR1 and CDR2: MNHEY and SVGAGI. The CDR3 here is CASSSIAGGYNEQFF.

This clonotype is labeled medium-sized based on frequency. The chain combines TRBV5-4 with TRBJ2-1; TCRdb outputs TRBD2, but without DNA this stays unchecked. Germline-derived CDR1 and CDR2 are SGHNT and YYREEE (reference sequence). The CDR3 is 15 residues long. CDR3 residues: CASSGGLTGTNEQFF.

This clonotype counts as medium-sized by frequency. The rearrangement uses TRBV29-1 and TRBJ2-5; checking the TCRdb D call of TRBD1 is not possible without DNA. Germline CDR1 SQVTM, CDR2 ANQGSEA. The CDR3 has 13 amino acids. The CDR3 is CSVRDRGRETQYF. The variable domain in full, with the rest retrieved from reference TRBV29-1 and TRBJ2-5, is SAVISQKPSRDICQRGTSLTIQCQVDSQVTMMFWYRQQPGQSLTLIATANQGSEATYESGFVIDKFPISRPNLTFSTLTVSNMSPEDSSIYLCSVRDRGRETQYFGPGTRLLVL.

This clonotype is labeled medium-sized based on frequency. This chain uses TRBV18 with TRBJ2-7; checking the TCRdb D call of TRBD1 is not possible without DNA. The CDR3 runs to 12 residues. CDR1 and CDR2 from the germline V gene are KGHSH and LQKENI. The CDR3: CASSLGKYEQYF.

Frequency places this clonotype as medium-sized (0.01 to 0.1%). The V call is TRBV6-2 or TRBV6-3, the J call TRBJ2-1; there is no DNA to check the TCRdb D call of TRBD2. This CDR3 has 14 residues. Germline V gene lookup returns CDR1 MNHEY and CDR2 SVGEGT. This chain's CDR3 is CASRLAGGYNEQFF.

This chain links TRBV11-2 with TRBJ2-2; the TCRdb D gene call, TRBD2, has no DNA to confirm it. Per germline, CDR1 SGHAT and CDR2 FQNNGV. The CDR3 sequence is 21 residues long. Here the CDR3 reads CASSLLGEFLTGTPNTGELFF.

By frequency, this clonotype registers medium-sized. The chain recombines TRBV15 with TRBJ2-6; TCRdb outputs TRBD1, but without DNA this stays unchecked. CDR1 LNHNV and CDR2 YYDKDF come from the germline V gene (reference sequence). CDR3 length equals 18 residues. CDR3 in amino acids: CATSAPGQGFSGANVLTF. Full variable domain (outside the CDR3, taken from reference TRBV15 and TRBJ2-6): DAMVIQNPRYQVTQFGKPVTLSCSQTLNHNVMYWYQQKSSQAPKLLFHYYDKDFNNEADTPDNFQSRRPNTSFCFLDIRSPGLGDTAMYLCATSAPGQGFSGANVLTFGAGSRLTVL.

Considering frequency, this clonotype is medium-sized. This chain uses TRBV5-5 with TRBJ2-7; there is no DNA to check the TCRdb D call of TRBD1. CDR3 length: 16 amino acids. Germline lookup yields CDR1 SGHKS and CDR2 YYEKEE (reference sequence). The chain's CDR3 is CASTRGFGTEDYEQYF.

The V gene is TRBV11-2, the J gene TRBJ2-5; TCRdb reports TRBD2, a call that lacks DNA to check it against. Germline lookup yields CDR1 SGHAT and CDR2 FQNNGV. The CDR3 has 20 residues. CDR3 region: CASSSDPTSGRAGRQETQYF.

This clonotype is identified as medium-sized from frequency. The chain has TRBV6-1 and TRBJ2-3; TCRdb reports TRBD1, a call that lacks DNA to check it against. CDR1 MNHNS and CDR2 SASEGT come from the germline V gene. The CDR3 sequence is 15 residues long. CDR3 sequence reads: CASVEGDRVTDTQYF.

This clonotype is deemed medium-sized by its frequency. The gene calls are TRBV7-6 and TRBJ2-7. Germline CDR1 is SGHVS and CDR2 is FNYEAQ. The CDR3 spans 13 residues. CDR3 sequence reads: CASSSTEADEQYF.

CDR3 residues: CASSPIDYNEQFF. The V and J genes are TRBV5-1 and TRBJ2-1. Germline V gene data show CDR1 as SGHRS and CDR2 as YFSETQ. This CDR3 is built from 13 residues.

This chain uses TRBV6-2 or TRBV6-3 with TRBJ2-5; TCRdb's D gene call, TRBD2, goes unchecked for lack of DNA. This CDR3 is built from 16 residues. CDR1 and CDR2 from the germline V gene are MNHEY and SVGEGT. The CDR3 sequence: CASSDPGLAGVETQYF.

The chain carries TRBV7-2 and TRBJ2-7; TCRdb designates TRBD2, a call that cannot be tested without DNA. Looked up from germline, CDR1 is SGHTA and CDR2 is FQGNSA. The CDR3 covers 15 residues. The CDR3 sequence is CASSLIAGGPSEQYF.

The V call is TRBV20-1, the J call TRBJ2-1; the D call from TCRdb, TRBD2, cannot be confirmed without DNA. This CDR3 has 18 residues. Germline CDR1 and CDR2: DFQATT and SNEGSKA (reference sequence). The CDR3: CSARGSWGNSGRVDEQFF.

This clonotype is deemed medium-sized by its frequency. The chain couples TRBV19 to TRBJ2-7; checking the TCRdb D call of TRBD1 is not possible without DNA. The length of the CDR3 is 16 residues. Germline V gene data show CDR1 as LNHDA and CDR2 as SQIVND (reference sequence). CDR3 in amino acids: CASSITGQGWVYEQYF.

This clonotype is identified as medium-sized from frequency. This chain joins TRBV15 and TRBJ2-7; TCRdb's D call, TRBD2, is unchecked because there is no DNA. Germline loops: CDR1 LNHNV, CDR2 YYDKDF (reference sequence). The CDR3 runs to 17 residues. The CDR3 protein is CATSSLDPGGPIYEQYF.

The chain combines TRBV2 with TRBJ1-3. Per the germline V gene, CDR1 is SNHLY and CDR2 is FYNNEI. The CDR3 has 14 residues. Here the CDR3 reads CASSDQGAGNTIYF.

Considering frequency, this clonotype is medium-sized. The chain recombines TRBV19 with TRBJ2-1; TCRdb reports TRBD2, a call that lacks DNA to check it against. Germline V lookup: CDR1 LNHDA, CDR2 SQIVND (reference sequence). The CDR3 extends over 14 amino acids. CDR3 protein: CASSGLTANNEQFF.

The chain recombines TRBV28 with TRBJ2-3; TCRdb picks TRBD2, but there is no DNA to check that call. The CDR3 is made up of 19 amino acids. The V gene's germline CDR1 is MDHEN and CDR2 SYDVKM. CDR3 region: CASSLGTSGSPLSPDTQYF.

This clonotype is medium-sized by frequency. The chain links TRBV6-5 to TRBJ2-5; TCRdb designates TRBD2, a call that cannot be tested without DNA. The CDR3 contains 15 residues. The germline V gene encodes CDR1 MNHEY and CDR2 SVGAGI. CDR3 sequence: CASSRRLAGVETQYF.

This clonotype registers medium-sized by frequency. The chain links TRBV4-3 to TRBJ2-6; TCRdb reports TRBD2, a call that lacks DNA to check it against. CDR3 length: 17 amino acids. Germline assignment: CDR1 LGHNA and CDR2 YSLEER. CDR3: CASSPTAGTSGANVLTF.

This clonotype ranks as medium-sized in terms of frequency. V gene TRBV7-9 combines with J gene TRBJ1-3; absent DNA, TCRdb's TRBD1 call cannot be checked. CDR1 and CDR2 from the germline V gene are SEHNR and FQNEAQ (reference sequence). The CDR3 contains 16 residues. CDR3 sequence: CASSLSEGATGNTIYF.

According to its frequency, this clonotype is medium-sized (0.01 to 0.1%). The chain combines TRBV7-2 with TRBJ2-5; as DNA is missing, the TRBD2 call by TCRdb cannot be tested. The CDR3 contains 15 residues. The germline V gene has CDR1 SGHTA and CDR2 FQGNSA. CDR3 loop: CASSLGGGRAETQYF.

By frequency, this clonotype is medium-sized. The rearrangement links TRBV11-2 to TRBJ2-2. CDR1 and CDR2 from the germline V gene are SGHAT and FQNNGV. This CDR3 spans 12 amino acids. The CDR3: CASSFRTGELFF.

This clonotype is medium-sized by frequency. The gene calls are TRBV6-6 and TRBJ2-3; TCRdb proposes TRBD2, but this gene call is untestable without DNA. In germline, CDR1 is MNHNY, CDR2 SVGAGI (reference sequence). This CDR3 contains 16 residues. The CDR3 spells CASSLPEGSGTDTQYF.

This chain joins TRBV11-3 and TRBJ2-3. In germline, CDR1 is SGHNT, CDR2 YENEEA. The CDR3 runs to 15 residues. CDR3 region: CASSPTSAGTDTQYF.

This clonotype is called medium-sized based on its frequency. This sequence joins TRBV11-2 and TRBJ2-7. This CDR3 comprises 14 residues. The germline CDR1 and CDR2 sequences are SGHAT and FQNNGV. The CDR3 sequence is CASSLITFNYEQYF.

In terms of frequency, this clonotype is medium-sized. The chain joins TRBV27 to TRBJ1-1; TCRdb's assignment of TRBD1 cannot be checked, as there is no DNA. CDR1 is MNHEY and CDR2 is SMNVEV in the germline V gene (reference sequence). The CDR3 is 14 amino acids. The CDR3 sequence is CASRRTGTNTEAFF.

By frequency, this clonotype is medium-sized. The rearrangement links TRBV18 to TRBJ2-2. CDR3 length: 16 residues. The V gene's germline CDR1 is KGHSH and CDR2 LQKENI. The chain's CDR3 is CASSPPSRMNTGELFF.